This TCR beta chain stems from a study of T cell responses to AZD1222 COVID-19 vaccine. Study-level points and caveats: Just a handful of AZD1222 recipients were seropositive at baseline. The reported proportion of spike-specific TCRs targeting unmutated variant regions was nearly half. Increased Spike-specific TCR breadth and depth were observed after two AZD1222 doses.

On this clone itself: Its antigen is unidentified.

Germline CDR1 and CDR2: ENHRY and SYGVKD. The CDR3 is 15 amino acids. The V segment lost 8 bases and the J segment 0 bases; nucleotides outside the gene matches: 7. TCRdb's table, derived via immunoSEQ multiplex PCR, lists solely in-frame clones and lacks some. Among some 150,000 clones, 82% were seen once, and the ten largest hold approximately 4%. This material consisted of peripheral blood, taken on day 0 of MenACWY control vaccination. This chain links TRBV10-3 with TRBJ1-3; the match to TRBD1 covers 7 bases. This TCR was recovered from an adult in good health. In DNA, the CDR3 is TGTGCCATCGCACCGGGACAGAGCTCTGGAAACACCATATATTTT. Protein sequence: CAIAPGQSSGNTIYF.